This T cell receptor (beta chain) originates from a study of cytotoxic CD8 clonotypes in ibrutinib-treated CLL. Study outcomes and limitations: The study sampled sustained-remission and progressing patients at different times.

Concerning this clone: Its specificity is not known.

Some clones are missing from TCRdb's copy, which holds only in-frame ones; the method was immunoSEQ multiplex PCR. The sample records 90,000 to 100,000 clones, roughly 80% being singletons. Germline assignment: CDR1 GTSNPN and CDR2 SVGIG (reference sequence). V lost 4 bases and J 3 bases, leaving 12 bases between the germline ends. This CDR3 has 13 amino acids. The source is a human donor with chronic lymphocytic leukemia. The V call is TRBV30, the J call TRBJ1-2, with D hard to call. The source was PBMCs, collected after 12 months of ibrutinib treatment. CDR3 sequence: CAWISDTYYGYTF. In nucleotides, the CDR3 is TGTGCCTGGATTTCAGACACTTACTATGGCTACACCTTC.